This note documents a single TCR beta chain sequence. The antigen is unknown. The data stem from a study of cytomegalovirus exposure and HLA in healthy donors. Study conclusions and caveats: Productive rates of about 87% or about 30% were seen for most TCR beta V segments in an earlier analysis.

It was with 60 Vbeta and 13 Jbeta primers that the PCR ran. Generated by immunoSEQ multiplex PCR, the TCRdb table keeps only in-frame clones and is missing some. The repertoire holds about 130,000 clones, with roughly 78% as singletons. V was shortened by 2 bases and J by 6 bases, with 17 bases between the two germline ends. CDR1 is SGHTA and CDR2 is FQGNSA in the germline V gene. The CDR3 runs to 15 residues. Input material: PBMCs. The chain is built from TRBV7-2 and TRBJ2-7; possible D gene TRBD2, 6 bases. The TCR sequence derives from a man between 25 and 39 years old in good health and CMV-seronegative. The CDR3 spells CASSLMPSGGTEQYF. In nucleotides, the CDR3 is TGTGCCAGCAGCTTAATGCCCTCTGGGGGGACCGAGCAGTACTTC.